This T cell receptor beta chain is from a study of blood T cells in healthy people across ages. This CDR3 is built from 16 residues. Germline CDR1 SGDLS, CDR2 YYNGEE. Trimming took 4 bases from V and 4 from J, leaving 20 bases between them. Per sample, at least 5 micrograms of total RNA were extracted. The second PCR ran roughly 7 to 11 cycles with a sample-barcoded 5' primer and J-beta primers. MiXCR was run by TCRdb on the 5' RACE reads, yielding one entry per CDR3 protein. The sample shows 2 million or so distinct CDR3 sequences, 40% to 55% of them seen only once. Specimen: blood. The sequence was obtained from a woman aged 40-49 years in good health. The V gene is TRBV9, the J gene TRBJ1-1; D is perhaps TRBD1 (6 bases). The CDR3 DNA sequence: TGTGCCAGCAGCCCACGGCCACAGGGCTACGGCACTGAAGCTTTCTTT. Its translation is CASSPRPQGYGTEAFF.